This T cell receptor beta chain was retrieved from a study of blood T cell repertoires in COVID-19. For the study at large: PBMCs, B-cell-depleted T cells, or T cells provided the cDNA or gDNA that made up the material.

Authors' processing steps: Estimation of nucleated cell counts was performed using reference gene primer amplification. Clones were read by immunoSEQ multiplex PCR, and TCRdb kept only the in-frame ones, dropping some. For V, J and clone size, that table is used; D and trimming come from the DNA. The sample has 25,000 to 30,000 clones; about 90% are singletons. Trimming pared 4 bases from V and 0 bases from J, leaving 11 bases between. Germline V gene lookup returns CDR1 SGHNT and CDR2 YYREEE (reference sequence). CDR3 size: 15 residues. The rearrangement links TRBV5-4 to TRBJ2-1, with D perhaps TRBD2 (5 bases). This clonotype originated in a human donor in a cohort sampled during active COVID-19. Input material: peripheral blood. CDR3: CASSLALSSYNEQFF. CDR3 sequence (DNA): TGTGCCAGCAGCCTAGCTTTGAGCTCCTACAATGAGCAGTTCTTC.